Each of the 10 T cell receptor beta chains below was sequenced from the same sample in a study of T cell responses to AZD1222 COVID-19 vaccine. The protocol was immunoSEQ multiplex PCR, while the TCRdb copy is restricted to in-frame clones and leaves out a portion. The data show 210,000 or so clones, 90% to 95% seen once. The input for sequencing was peripheral blood, taken on day 0 of MenACWY control vaccination. Source of these receptors: an adult in good health.

This chain uses TRBV19 with TRBJ1-2, with D hard to call. V lost 6 bases and J 8 bases, leaving 13 bases between the germline ends. Germline V gene data show CDR1 as LNHDA and CDR2 as SQIVND (reference sequence). There are 12 residues in the CDR3. This CDR3 is CASSAQRWGYTF. In DNA, the CDR3 is TGTGCCAGTAGCGCACAGCGCTGGGGCTACACCTTC.

The rearrangement joins TRBV6-2 or TRBV6-3 to TRBJ1-2, with a tentative D call TRBD1 (6 bases). Looked up from germline, CDR1 is MNHEY and CDR2 is SVGEGT. The CDR3 covers 15 residues. V lost 6 bases and J 3 bases, leaving 17 bases between the germline ends. DNA of the CDR3: TGTGCCAGCAGCTCCCCCGACAGGTTGCACTATGGCTACACCTTC. Its protein is CASSSPDRLHYGYTF.

The chain uses TRBV5-4 and TRBJ2-3; D possibly uses TRBD1 or TRBD2 (5 bases each). The germline CDR1 and CDR2 sequences are SGHNT and YYREEE (reference sequence). This CDR3 has 15 residues. Between the trimmed V and J ends, which lost 2 bases and 1 base, there was a span of 11 bases. Here the CDR3 DNA reads TGTGCCAGCAGCTTACCGGGGACCCGCACAGATACGCAGTATTTT. This translates into CASSLPGTRTDTQYF.

The genes are TRBV5-1 and TRBJ1-1; D possibly corresponds to TRBD1 (6 bases). Germline CDR1 SGHRS, CDR2 YFSETQ. Trimming removed 6 bases from V and 2 bases from J, with 14 bases in between. This CDR3 has 14 amino acids. The CDR3 region is CASTLPGVNTEAFF. CDR3 DNA: TGCGCCAGCACGCTCCCAGGGGTTAACACTGAAGCTTTCTTT.

The chain combines TRBV29-1 with TRBJ1-4; 7 bases fit TRBD1. Looked up from germline, CDR1 is SQVTM and CDR2 is ANQGSEA. V shed 6 bases and J 8 bases; nucleotides not matched to a gene: 6. The CDR3 runs to 12 residues. CDR3 DNA: TGCAGCGTGAGACAGGGACGGGAAAAACTGTTTTTT. Translated: CSVRQGREKLFF.

This chain connects TRBV18 to TRBJ1-1; D unclear. The CDR3 loop spans 14 amino acids. Germline CDR1 KGHSH, CDR2 LQKENI. V lost 5 bases and J 1 base, leaving 11 bases between the germline ends. CDR3 bases: TGTGCCAGCTCAGGCGAAGCCTGGAACACTGAAGCTTTCTTT. It yields the protein CASSGEAWNTEAFF.

This clone showed up just once. The chain links TRBV7-2 to TRBJ1-1; D remains unclear. The CDR3 contains 13 residues. Trimming removed 3 bases at V and 4 bases at J, with 9 bases between. Germline values: CDR1 SGHTA, CDR2 FQGNSA. The CDR3 loop is CASSFSDGTEAFF. CDR3 bases: TGTGCCAGCAGCTTTTCCGACGGCACTGAAGCTTTCTTT. Variable domain in full (rest from reference TRBV7-2 and TRBJ1-1): GAGVSQSPSNKVTEKGKDVELRCDPISGHTALYWYRQSLGQGLEFLIYFQGNSAPDKSGLPSDRFSAERTGGSVSTLTIQRTQQEDSAVYLCASSFSDGTEAFFGQGTRLTVV.

The rearrangement links TRBV5-1 to TRBJ1-2; D gene ambiguous. V lost 0 bases to trimming and J lost 6 bases, with 12 bases between them. The CDR3 loop spans 14 amino acids. The germline gives CDR1 SGHRS, CDR2 YFSETQ. The CDR3: CASSLEAGWDGYTF. The DNA for the CDR3 is TGCGCCAGCAGCTTGGAGGCGGGGTGGGATGGCTACACCTTC.

This chain joins TRBV5-1 and TRBJ1-2; TRBD1 matches 10 bases. J was trimmed by 0 bases and V by 1 base; bases with no gene match: 9. CDR3 size: 18 residues. Germline V gene sequence: CDR1 SGHRS, CDR2 YFSETQ. The CDR3 region has the DNA TGCGCCAGCAGCTTGAACCCGGGACAGGGGACTCCTAACTATGGCTACACCTTC. As protein: CASSLNPGQGTPNYGYTF.

J is TRBJ1-2 and V is TRBV19; weak D call: TRBD1 (6 bases). Germline CDR1 reads LNHDA; CDR2 reads SQIVND (reference sequence). This CDR3 contains 13 residues. Trimming stripped 5 bases from V and 2 bases from J, with 9 bases between. CDR3 DNA sequence: TGTGCCAGTAGTGACACAGGGAACTATGGCTACACCTTC. Its protein is CASSDTGNYGYTF.